This TCR beta chain was retrieved from a study of cytomegalovirus exposure and HLA in healthy donors. Study outcomes and limitations: A later analysis by the authors found several of the most significant clusters apparently linked to common viral pathogens.

A word on this clone: What it recognizes is unknown.

The study ran its PCR with 60 Vbeta and 13 Jbeta primers. Sequencing used immunoSEQ multiplex PCR; TCRdb keeps in-frame clones, though not all of them. The sample has about 150,000 clones, roughly 74% seen once; the top ten hold approximately 2.6%. The CDR3 extends over 19 amino acids. The V and J ends lost 5 bases and 4 bases, in that order; junction bases with no gene match: 13. Germline lookup yields CDR1 SGHNT and CDR2 YENEEA. Sequences were obtained from PBMCs. This chain connects TRBV11-3 to TRBJ2-1; 14 bases line up with TRBD2. This sequence originates from a man aged 18 to 30 in good health and CMV-seronegative. The CDR3 bases are TGTGCCAGCAGCCCCGGTGGACTAGCGGGGGGCGAGGAGTACAATGAGCAGTTCTTC. This gives the protein CASSPGGLAGGEEYNEQFF. The full variable domain, its missing parts supplied by reference TRBV11-3 and TRBJ2-1, is EAGVVQSPRYKIIEKKQPVAFWCNPISGHNTLYWYLQNLGQGPELLIRYENEEAVDDSQLPKDRFSAERLKGVDSTLKIQPAELGDSAVYLCASSPGGLAGGEEYNEQFFGPGTRLTVL.